This T cell receptor (beta chain) was sequenced in a study of vaccination and CD4 T cells after COVID-19. Comments on this clonotype: Its specificity is not known.

Germline CDR1 reads MNHEY; CDR2 reads SVGEGT. V shed 5 bases and J 6 bases; nucleotides not matched to a gene: 7. The CDR3 consists of 17 residues. Sequencing of DNA taken from cultured CD4+ T cells relied on the Oncomine TCR Beta short-read assay. The genomic DNA was obtained from cultured CD4+ T cells by extraction with the QIAamp micro DNA kit. Using its own MiXCR run on the PCR reads, TCRdb lists one record per CDR3 protein. The data contain some 8,600 distinct CDR3 sequences, less than 45% of them seen just once; the ten biggest clones take up approximately 21%. Indicated treatment: approximately nine-day PBMC culture with coronavirus spike peptide pools or control peptides (ViraFEST assay). Ahead of the COVID-19 pandemic (2011-2018), the CD4+ T cells of the unexposed donor were collected.

The sample taken for sequencing was CD4+ T cells from blood, cultured in vitro. The rearrangement joins TRBV6-2 or TRBV6-3 to TRBJ2-1, with 16 bases lining up with TRBD2. The clonotype comes from a human donor in good health. DNA for the CDR3: TGTGCCAGCAGTGGGGGACTAGCGGGAGGGCCTGGCAATGAGCAGTTCTTC. Its translation is CASSGGLAGGPGNEQFF.